One sample yielded the 30 T cell receptor beta chains listed below, sequenced in a study of shared clonotypes between healthy human individuals. Using immunoSEQ multiplex PCR, the repertoire was profiled, and TCRdb retains in-frame clones only, with some absent. The sample shows roughly 1,000,000 clones, around 78% of them seen only once. The sequenced sample consisted of memory CD4+ T cells from PBMCs. Noted subset: CD45RA-negative fraction. These receptors were obtained from a man aged 18 to 30 in good health. Some clones in this sample may be carry-over from other donors' samples.

This clone has just a few counts. One junction end disagrees with the germline gene, perhaps due to a read error. The DNA for the CDR3 is TGTGCGCTAGCGCACTACGAGCAGTACTTC. As protein: CALAHYEQYF. The chain recombines TRBV20-1 with TRBJ2-7; D may be TRBD2 (6 bases). CDR3 length: 10 residues. Germline values: CDR1 DFQATT, CDR2 SNEGSKA (reference sequence).

The V and J genes are TRBV27 and TRBJ1-1; D is ambiguous. Looked up from germline, CDR1 is MNHEY and CDR2 is SMNVEV (reference sequence). V was pared by 2 bases and J by 4 bases, with 14 bases between. The CDR3 is 15 residues long. The CDR3 here is CASSLGYGVGTEAFF. CDR3 DNA sequence: TGTGCCAGCAGTTTAGGTTACGGGGTCGGCACTGAAGCTTTCTTT.

The V and J genes are TRBV5-6 and TRBJ1-2; 8 nucleotides line up with TRBD1. The CDR3 consists of 16 residues. Germline trimming cut 7 bases from V and 1 base from J; bases unmatched to any gene: 12. In germline, CDR1 is SGHDT, CDR2 YYEEEE. CDR3 nucleotides: TGTGCCAGCTCCCCAAGCCCGGACAGGGTTAACTATGGCTACACCTTC. Translation gives CASSPSPDRVNYGYTF.

CDR3 bases: TGTGCCAGCAGCCCGCCTCGGATGCAGGGGGCAGGGGGCTACACCTTC. Translation gives CASSPPRMQGAGGYTF. The rearrangement links TRBV5-8 to TRBJ1-2; 8 bases align to TRBD1. Germline V gene lookup returns CDR1 SGHTS and CDR2 YDEGEE. The CDR3 is 16 amino acids. V was pared by 4 bases and J by 8 bases, with 16 bases of the junction left unmatched.

The chain joins TRBV6-6 to TRBJ1-1; D perhaps matches TRBD1 (6 bases). Deletions cut 4 bases from V and 5 bases from J, with 17 bases between. Germline V gene lookup returns CDR1 MNHNY and CDR2 SVGAGI (reference sequence). This CDR3 has 15 amino acids. The chain's CDR3 is CASSSPSPRGTEAFF. The CDR3, as DNA: TGTGCCAGCAGTTCCCCTAGCCCGAGGGGGACTGAAGCTTTCTTT.

The chain couples TRBV5-1 to TRBJ2-3; D unresolved. CDR1 is SGHRS, CDR2 YFSETQ, per germline. CDR3 length equals 12 residues. V lost 7 bases to trimming and J lost 6 bases, with 12 bases between them. The CDR3 nucleotides read TGCGCCAGCGCCTTCGGTGGCGATACGCAGTATTTT. This gives the protein CASAFGGDTQYF.

This clone was seen more than once but under ten times. The chain is built from TRBV6-8 and TRBJ1-2; D possibly corresponds to TRBD1 (5 bases). CDR3 length: 13 amino acids. V was cut by 5 bases and J by 2 bases, with 9 bases left in between. CDR1 MNHGY and CDR2 SAAAGT come from the germline V gene. The CDR3 loop is CASSAPGNYGYTF. As DNA, the CDR3 is TGTGCCAGCAGTGCCCCAGGGAACTATGGCTACACCTTC.

V gene TRBV4-3 combines with J gene TRBJ2-7; 7 bases are shared with TRBD2. Germline trimming cut 6 bases from V and 2 bases from J; bases unmatched to any gene: 4. The germline CDR1 and CDR2 sequences are LGHNA and YSLEER. CDR3 length: 13 amino acids. CDR3 sequence: CASRRDYPYEQYF. The DNA for the CDR3 is TGCGCCAGCAGACGGGACTACCCCTACGAGCAGTACTTC.

The rearrangement links TRBV30 to TRBJ2-3; 9 nucleotides agree with TRBD1. CDR3 length equals 14 residues. J lost 0 bases, V lost 8 bases, and 6 bases had no gene match. CDR1 and CDR2 from the germline V gene are GTSNPN and SVGIG (reference sequence). CDR3 protein: CARDRGLSTDTQYF. The CDR3 DNA sequence: TGTGCCAGAGACAGGGGGTTAAGCACAGATACGCAGTATTTT.

This sequence joins TRBV4-2 and TRBJ1-2; D is ambiguous. CDR3 length equals 14 residues. The V and J ends lost 5 bases and 3 bases respectively, with 13 bases between them. Germline V gives CDR1 LGHNA, CDR2 YNFKEQ. The CDR3 coding sequence is TGTGCCAGCAGCTTGACCGGGTTTGACTATGGCTACACCTTC. Protein product: CASSLTGFDYGYTF.

The rearrangement joins TRBV5-1 to TRBJ2-7; TRBD2 matches 10 bases. This CDR3 contains 15 residues. Germline assignment: CDR1 SGHRS and CDR2 YFSETQ. Trimming at V came to 3 bases and at J to 5 bases, leaving 8 bases not matched to a gene. CDR3 sequence reads: CASSSGGLAVNEQYF. In DNA form, the CDR3 reads TGCGCCAGCAGCTCCGGAGGACTAGCGGTGAACGAGCAGTACTTC.

The V call is TRBV11-2, the J call TRBJ2-7; D ambiguous. Per the germline V gene, CDR1 is SGHAT and CDR2 is FQNNGV. The CDR3 loop spans 12 amino acids. Trimming removed 5 bases from V and 5 bases from J, with 10 bases in between. CDR3 bases: TGTGCCAGCAGCCTAGTTTCCCACGAGCAGTACTTC. It encodes CASSLVSHEQYF.

This clone was seen many times. The V and J genes are TRBV11-3 and TRBJ2-5; TRBD1 aligns across 8 bases. J gave up 5 bases and V 5 bases, and 4 bases lay outside the gene matches. The germline CDR1 and CDR2 sequences are SGHNT and YENEEA. The CDR3 length is 13 residues. CDR3 sequence: CASSVRGRETQYF. The CDR3 region has the DNA TGTGCCAGCAGCGTCAGGGGGCGGGAGACCCAGTACTTC. The entire variable domain, with the rest obtained from reference TRBV11-3 and TRBJ2-5, is as follows: EAGVVQSPRYKIIEKKQPVAFWCNPISGHNTLYWYLQNLGQGPELLIRYENEEAVDDSQLPKDRFSAERLKGVDSTLKIQPAELGDSAVYLCASSVRGRETQYFGPGTRLLVL.

This clone was seen a handful of times. The chain couples TRBV29-1 to TRBJ2-1; 12 bases line up with TRBD2. CDR1 and CDR2 from the germline V gene are SQVTM and ANQGSEA. The CDR3 is 18 amino acids. J gave up 6 bases and V 7 bases, and 19 bases lay outside the gene matches. CDR3 nucleotide sequence: TGCAGCGCGGGACGCCTAGCGGGAGGGTCGAGGCGCCCCAATGAGCAGTTCTTC. This gives the protein CSAGRLAGGSRRPNEQFF.

About this clone: The same CDR3 is also encoded by other DNA sequences in this sample. J is TRBJ2-3 and V is TRBV5-1; 7 bases line up with TRBD2. V shed 0 bases, J shed 0 bases, and the junction held 4 bases outside the gene matches. Per germline, CDR1 SGHRS and CDR2 YFSETQ. This CDR3 spans 16 amino acids. The CDR3 sequence is CASSLGLALSTDTQYF. The CDR3 nucleotides are TGCGCCAGCAGCTTGGGACTAGCCCTTAGCACAGATACGCAGTATTTT.

This chain uses TRBV7-9 with TRBJ2-6; possible D gene TRBD1, 6 bases. The V end was cut by 4 bases, the J end by 1 base, with 11 bases between. The CDR3 runs 16 residues. CDR1 SEHNR and CDR2 FQNEAQ come from the germline V gene (reference sequence). CDR3 DNA: TGTGCCAGCAGCTACACAGGGCCGTCTGGGGCCAACGTCCTGACTTTC. It translates to CASSYTGPSGANVLTF.

This clone was seen ten or more times. V is TRBV5-4 and J is TRBJ2-3; D tentatively reads TRBD1 or TRBD2 (5 bases each). This CDR3 has 15 amino acids. The V end lost 1 base, the J end lost 6 bases, and 15 bases lay between the germline ends. The germline V gene has CDR1 SGHNT and CDR2 YYREEE (reference sequence). The CDR3 coding sequence is TGTGCCAGCAGCTTGCGGGACCGGGACCTCGATACGCAGTATTTT. Amino acids: CASSLRDRDLDTQYF.

This clone has just a few counts. This chain connects TRBV10-3 to TRBJ1-1; the D gene is possibly TRBD1 (6 bases). Per germline, CDR1 ENHRY and CDR2 SYGVKD. Trimming pared 8 bases from V and 3 bases from J, leaving 13 bases between. The CDR3 consists of 13 residues. Written as DNA, the CDR3 is TGTGCCATCTCTCTCGCAGGGGACACTGAAGCTTTCTTT. This codes for CAISLAGDTEAFF.

The rearrangement joins TRBV28 to TRBJ2-1; TRBD2 aligns across 9 bases. This CDR3 is 15 amino acids long. Trimming cost V 7 bases and J 3 bases; bases outside gene matches: 7. Germline loops: CDR1 MDHEN, CDR2 SYDVKM. CDR3 nucleotides: TGTGCCAGCACCCCTAGCGGGGCTAACTACAATGAGCAGTTCTTC. Translation gives CASTPSGANYNEQFF.

The chain couples TRBV27 to TRBJ2-5, with 12 bases matching TRBD1. V gave up 1 base and J gave up 11 bases; unmatched junction bases: 8. From germline, CDR1 is MNHEY and CDR2 SMNVEV (reference sequence). CDR3 length equals 15 residues. The CDR3 is CASSLFGTGGAEQYF. The CDR3 DNA follows: TGTGCCAGCAGTTTATTCGGGACAGGGGGCGCTGAGCAGTACTTC.

The rearrangement links TRBV6-6 to TRBJ2-7; D may be TRBD1 (6 bases). V was pared by 6 bases and J by 7 bases, with 22 bases between. The CDR3 length is 15 residues. CDR1 is MNHNY and CDR2 is SVGAGI in the germline V gene (reference sequence). The CDR3 DNA sequence: TGTGCCAGCAGCAAACAGGGTGATCCGTCTTGGGAGCAGTACTTC. Its translation is CASSKQGDPSWEQYF.

V usage is TRBV7-3 and J usage is TRBJ2-1; no clear D. CDR1 is SGHTA and CDR2 is FQGTGA in the germline V gene. Trimming left V 0 bases short and J 5 bases short, with 5 bases between. The length of the CDR3 is 13 residues. The CDR3 DNA is TGTGCCAGCAGCTTAACGGTGAACAATGAGCAGTTCTTC. This gives the protein CASSLTVNNEQFF.

V and J are TRBV7-2 and TRBJ1-4; D is unclear. V shed 2 bases and J shed 7 bases, with 11 bases lying between them. Germline CDR1 SGHTA, CDR2 FQGNSA. The CDR3 is made up of 14 amino acids. The CDR3 bases are TGTGCCAGCAGCTTAACAGCTGCGGGTGAAAAACTGTTTTTT. The encoded protein is CASSLTAAGEKLFF.

A few counts support this clone. This chain links TRBV6-4 with TRBJ1-4, with 7 bases aligning to TRBD1. V dropped 5 bases and J dropped 7; count of bases not matched to a gene: 13. CDR3 length: 16 residues. Germline assignment: CDR1 MRHNA and CDR2 SNTAGT. This chain's CDR3 is CASSRRVGGKGEKLFF. In nucleotides, the CDR3 is TGTGCCAGCAGTCGGAGGGTAGGGGGCAAGGGTGAAAAACTGTTTTTT.

This chain uses TRBV7-9 with TRBJ1-5; D unclear. Trimming removed 1 base at V and 6 bases at J, with 4 bases between. This CDR3 contains 12 residues. From germline, CDR1 is SEHNR and CDR2 FQNEAQ (reference sequence). CDR3 DNA sequence: TGTGCCAGCAGCTTAGTCGGTCAGCCCCAGCATTTT. Protein sequence: CASSLVGQPQHF. Drawing the rest from reference TRBV7-9 and TRBJ1-5, the complete variable domain is DTGVSQNPRHKITKRGQNVTFRCDPISEHNRLYWYRQTLGQGPEFLTYFQNEAQLEKSRLLSDRFSAERPKGSFSTLEIQRTEQGDSAMYLCASSLVGQPQHFGDGTRLSIL.

Regarding this clone: Being one base from a much bigger clone, this may be a read error. V usage is TRBV28 and J usage is TRBJ2-2, with D possibly being TRBD1 (7 bases). Germline assignment: CDR1 MDHEN and CDR2 SYDVKM. The germline V and J ends were trimmed by 7 bases and 6 bases, with 24 bases remaining between them. CDR3 size: 17 residues. CDR3 loop: CASNPRGRGGRAGELFF. In nucleotides, the CDR3 is TGTGCCAGCAATCCGAGGGGGCGGGGAGGTAGGGCCGGGGAGCTGTTTTTT. Drawing the rest from reference TRBV28 and TRBJ2-2, the complete variable domain is DVKVTQSSRYLVKRTGEKVFLECVQDMDHENMFWYRQDPGLGLRLIYFSYDVKMKEKGDIPEGYSVSREKKERFSLILESASTNQTSMYLCASNPRGRGGRAGELFFGEGSRLTVL.

With regard to this clone: A clone one base away is much larger, so this may be a read error. J is TRBJ2-3 and V is TRBV7-9; D is perhaps TRBD1 (5 bases). Germline V gene lookup returns CDR1 SEHNR and CDR2 FQNEAQ (reference sequence). The CDR3 length is 14 residues. CDR3 nucleotides: TGTGCCAGCAGCTTTGGAGTAGACACAGGTACGCAGTATTTT. Amino acids: CASSFGVDTGTQYF.

The chain links TRBV6-5 to TRBJ2-1, with TRBD2 as a possible D gene (6 bases). Deletions cut 6 bases from V and 4 bases from J, with 16 bases between. Looked up from germline, CDR1 is MNHEY and CDR2 is SVGAGI. The CDR3 extends over 15 amino acids. CDR3 DNA: TGTGCCAGCAGGGGGACTGCCTCTCCATACAATGAGCAGTTCTTC. It specifies CASRGTASPYNEQFF.

The chain couples TRBV9 to TRBJ2-3, with 7 bases fitting TRBD1. CDR1 is SGDLS, CDR2 YYNGEE, per germline. This CDR3 has 14 amino acids. Unmatched junction bases numbered 5, after V lost 3 bases and J lost 4 bases. CDR3 DNA sequence: TGTGCCAGCAGCGCAACAGGGGCCGCAGATACGCAGTATTTT. Its translation is CASSATGAADTQYF.

This chain links TRBV5-1 with TRBJ2-5, with a tentative D call TRBD1 (5 bases). Germline V gene sequence: CDR1 SGHRS, CDR2 YFSETQ. The V and J ends lost 0 bases and 4 bases respectively, with 10 bases between them. The CDR3 loop spans 14 amino acids. The CDR3 region has the DNA TGCGCCAGCAGCTTGGGTGACAGTTTAGAGACCCAGTACTTC. It yields the protein CASSLGDSLETQYF.